This T cell receptor beta chain is drawn from a study of control samples from healthy donors and cancer patients (TCRdb year 2020). The CDR3, from cysteine to phenylalanine, totals 14 residues. Left in the record is the CDR3 DNA by itself, 42 bases read in frame from the first base. CDR1 SGHTA and CDR2 FQGNSA are derived from the germline V gene. V lost 1 base and J lost 7 bases; the stretch between them is 14 bases long. In its sample, this clone was seen once. Its antigen has not been determined. No base quality information exists; no much larger clone differs at one position. Libraries came from the immunoSEQ multiplex PCR assay. TCRdb obtained this table from immuneACCESS and retained in-frame rearrangements with V and J assigned. These tables miss some clones; where compared with another copy, unresolved V genes account for less than half of the shortfall, and the remainder is unexplained. The table for this sample lists fewer than 200,000 clones; approximately 90% of them were counted only once. In total, the top ten clones hold 1.3% to 1.5% of the sample.

The sequenced material came from blood. The chain joins TRBV7-2 to TRBJ2-7; matching of 5 bases hints at TRBD2 as the D gene. The receptor's source is a man aged 25-40 years in good health. In nucleotides, the sequence is TGTGCCAGCAGCTTAGGGTTAGCGTTCGAGGAGCAGTACTTC. This yields the protein CASSLGLAFEEQYF. Reference TRBV7-2 and TRBJ2-7 genes cover what lies past the CDR3, so the full variable domain is GAGVSQSPSNKVTEKGKDVELRCDPISGHTALYWYRQSLGQGLEFLIYFQGNSAPDKSGLPSDRFSAERTGGSVSTLTIQRTQQEDSAVYLCASSLGLAFEEQYFGPGTRLTVT.